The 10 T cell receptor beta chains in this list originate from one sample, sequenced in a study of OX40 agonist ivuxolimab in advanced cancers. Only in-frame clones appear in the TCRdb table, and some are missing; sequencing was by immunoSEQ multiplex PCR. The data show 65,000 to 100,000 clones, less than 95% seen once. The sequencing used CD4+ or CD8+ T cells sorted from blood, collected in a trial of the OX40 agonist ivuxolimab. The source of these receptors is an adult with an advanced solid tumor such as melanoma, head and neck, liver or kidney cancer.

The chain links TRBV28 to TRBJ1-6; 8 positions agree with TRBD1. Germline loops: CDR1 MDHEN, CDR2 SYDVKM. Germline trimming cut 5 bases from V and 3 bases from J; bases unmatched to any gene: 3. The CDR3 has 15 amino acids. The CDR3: CASSPGQDYNSPLHF. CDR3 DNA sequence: TGTGCCAGCAGTCCGGGACAGGACTATAATTCACCCCTCCACTTT.

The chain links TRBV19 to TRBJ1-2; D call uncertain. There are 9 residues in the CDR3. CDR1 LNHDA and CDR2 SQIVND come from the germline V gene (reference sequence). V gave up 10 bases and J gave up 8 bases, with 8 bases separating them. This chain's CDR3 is CATWSGYTF. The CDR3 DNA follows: TGTGCCACATGGAGCGGCTACACCTTC.

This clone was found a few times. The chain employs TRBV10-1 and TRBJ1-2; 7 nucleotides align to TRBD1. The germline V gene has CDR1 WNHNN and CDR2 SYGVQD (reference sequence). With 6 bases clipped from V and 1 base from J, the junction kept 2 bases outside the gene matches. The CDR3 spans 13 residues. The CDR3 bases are TGCGCCAGCAGCGACAGGGTTAACTATGGCTACACCTTC. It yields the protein CASSDRVNYGYTF.

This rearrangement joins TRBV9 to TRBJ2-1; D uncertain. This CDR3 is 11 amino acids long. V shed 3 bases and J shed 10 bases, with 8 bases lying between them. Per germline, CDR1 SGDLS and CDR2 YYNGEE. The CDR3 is CASSAYDEQFF. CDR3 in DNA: TGTGCCAGCAGCGCATATGACGAGCAGTTCTTC.

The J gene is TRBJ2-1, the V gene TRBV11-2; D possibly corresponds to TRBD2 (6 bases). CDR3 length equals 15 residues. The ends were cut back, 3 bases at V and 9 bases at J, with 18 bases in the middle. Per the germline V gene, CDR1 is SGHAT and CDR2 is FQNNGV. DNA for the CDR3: TGTGCCAGCAGCTTGGGTTTCGCGACCGGGGGTGAGCAGTTCTTC. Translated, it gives CASSLGFATGGEQFF. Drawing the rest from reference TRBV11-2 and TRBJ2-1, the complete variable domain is EAGVAQSPRYKIIEKRQSVAFWCNPISGHATLYWYQQILGQGPKLLIQFQNNGVVDDSQLPKDRFSAERLKGVDSTLKIQPAKLEDSAVYLCASSLGFATGGEQFFGPGTRLTVL.

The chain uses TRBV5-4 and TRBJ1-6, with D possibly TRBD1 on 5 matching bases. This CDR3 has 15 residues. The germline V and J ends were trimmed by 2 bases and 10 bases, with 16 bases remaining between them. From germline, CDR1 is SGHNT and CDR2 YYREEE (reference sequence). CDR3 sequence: CASSFQLGGRSPLHF. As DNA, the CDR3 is TGTGCCAGCAGCTTTCAGCTCGGGGGGAGATCACCCCTCCACTTT.

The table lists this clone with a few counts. Here the CDR3 reads CATSMDRGRNEQFF. The CDR3 nucleotides are TGTGCCACCAGCATGGACAGGGGGCGGAATGAGCAGTTCTTC. The chain is built from TRBV15 and TRBJ2-1, with 11 nucleotides matching TRBD1. J was trimmed by 7 bases and V by 4 bases; bases with no gene match: 3. This CDR3 is 14 amino acids long. Germline CDR1 LNHNV, CDR2 YYDKDF (reference sequence).

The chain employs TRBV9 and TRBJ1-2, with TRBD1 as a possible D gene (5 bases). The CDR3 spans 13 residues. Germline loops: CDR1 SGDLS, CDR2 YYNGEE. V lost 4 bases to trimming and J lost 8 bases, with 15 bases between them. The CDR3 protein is CASSPSRAGGYTF. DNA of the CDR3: TGTGCCAGCAGCCCCAGCAGGGCGGGGGGCTACACCTTC.

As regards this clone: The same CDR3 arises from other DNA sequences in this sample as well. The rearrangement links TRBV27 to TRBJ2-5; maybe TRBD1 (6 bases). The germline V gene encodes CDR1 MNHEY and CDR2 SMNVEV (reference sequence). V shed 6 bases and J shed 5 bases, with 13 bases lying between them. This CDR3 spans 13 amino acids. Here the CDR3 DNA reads TGTGCCAGCAGGTACAGGGCGGACGAGACCCAGTACTTC. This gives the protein CASRYRADETQYF.

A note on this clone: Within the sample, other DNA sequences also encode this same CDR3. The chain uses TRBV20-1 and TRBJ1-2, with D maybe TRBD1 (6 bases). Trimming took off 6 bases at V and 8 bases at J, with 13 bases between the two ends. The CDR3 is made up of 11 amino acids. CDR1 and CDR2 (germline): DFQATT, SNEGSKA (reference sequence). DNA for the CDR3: TGCAGTGCCGGGGAGGGGGGGGGCTACACCTTC. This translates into CSAGEGGGYTF.